The 25 T cell receptor beta chains in this list originate from one sample, sequenced in a study of regulatory T cells in long-lasting Graves disease. Indicated time point: newly diagnosed GD, antithyroid drugs for less than 3 months. Extracted RNA from PBMCs served as the source of the TCR library. Construction of the TCR beta libraries employed iRepertoire HTBI primers in conjunction with Arm-PCR of CDR3 regions. Via MiXCR, TCRdb re-called the multiplex PCR reads, giving one row per CDR3 protein. This sample has roughly 530,000 distinct CDR3 sequences; roughly a sixth occur once, and the top ten carry just under 25%. The data also belong to a second study, concerning T cells in Graves' hyperthyroidism and ophthalmopathy.

The specimen comprised peripheral blood mononuclear cells (PBMCs), sampled at new diagnosis, from a patient treated with antithyroid drugs. The receptors shown here come from a woman aged 35 to 60 with Graves disease.

This clonotype was counted many times. The V gene is TRBV7-9, the J gene TRBJ1-2; no clear D. Trimming cost V 5 bases and J 7 bases, with 11 bases left between them. Germline V gene data show CDR1 as SEHNR and CDR2 as FQNEAQ (reference sequence). There are 12 residues in the CDR3. Written as DNA, the CDR3 is TGTGCCAGCAGCCTTGAACCAGGTGGCTACACCTTC. Its protein product is CASSLEPGGYTF.

The chain couples TRBV28 to TRBJ1-1, with D possibly being TRBD1 (5 bases). Looked up from germline, CDR1 is MDHEN and CDR2 is SYDVKM. The V gene lost 5 bases and the J gene lost 1 base, with 17 bases spanning the gap. This CDR3 is 16 amino acids long. CDR3: CASSPQGGRPNTEAFF. The CDR3 DNA reads TGTGCCAGCAGTCCGCAGGGAGGCAGGCCGAACACTGAAGCTTTCTTT.

This clonotype showed up many times. The chain uses TRBV2 and TRBJ2-1; the D is unclear. The V end was cut by 4 bases, the J end by 8 bases, with 6 bases between. Germline lookup yields CDR1 SNHLY and CDR2 FYNNEI. The CDR3 covers 11 residues. CDR3 amino acids: CASSAYDEQFF. The CDR3 nucleotides read TGTGCCAGCAGTGCTTACGATGAGCAGTTCTTC.

This clonotype came up many times. The CDR3 end shows no conserved phenylalanine or tryptophan, and so a read error is likely. The limits of the CDR3 on the DNA are not certain, so only TCRdb's listed CDR3 is given. The CDR3 is CSARDGALLEIL. This chain joins TRBV20-1 and TRBJ2-1; the D segment call TRBD2 is taken from the table without a DNA check. Germline CDR1 DFQATT, CDR2 SNEGSKA (reference sequence). The CDR3 comprises 12 residues, both ends counted.

This clonotype was found many times. This chain connects TRBV5-1 to TRBJ2-3; TRBD2 matches 10 bases. The CDR3 is 16 amino acids. Trimming removed 0 bases from V and 1 base from J; junction bases left unmatched: 2. Germline V gene data show CDR1 as SGHRS and CDR2 as YFSETQ. In DNA, the CDR3 is TGCGCCAGCAGCTTGGGGACTAGCGGAGGCACAGATACGCAGTATTTT. It translates to CASSLGTSGGTDTQYF.

This sequence joins TRBV4-2 and TRBJ2-5; perhaps TRBD1 as D (7 bases). The germline gives CDR1 LGHNA, CDR2 YNFKEQ. The CDR3 has 14 residues. Trimming cost V 1 base and J 3 bases, with 9 bases left between them. CDR3 DNA sequence: TGTGCCAGCAGCCAAGGCAGGGGGGAAGAGACCCAGTACTTC. Translation gives CASSQGRGEETQYF.

This clonotype was seen many times. V and J are TRBV6-9 and TRBJ1-5; possibly TRBD1 for D (5 bases). V shed 3 bases and J shed 1 base, with 28 bases lying between them. The CDR3 contains 21 residues. The germline V gene has CDR1 MNHGY and CDR2 SVAAGI. This CDR3 is CASSYRRGDLGLDFSNQPQHF. In nucleotides, the CDR3 is TGTGCCAGCAGTTACCGTAGGGGAGACTTAGGCCTCGACTTCAGCAATCAGCCCCAGCATTTT.

V is TRBV6-1 and J is TRBJ2-7, with D hard to call. V was trimmed by 5 bases and J by 2 bases, leaving 13 bases between them. This CDR3 spans 14 amino acids. Germline V gene lookup returns CDR1 MNHNS and CDR2 SASEGT. DNA for the CDR3: TGTGCCAGCAGTCCCCGGGTCAGAACCTACGAGCAGTACTTC. Translation gives CASSPRVRTYEQYF.

This clonotype occurred many times. The rearrangement joins TRBV27 to TRBJ2-7; 11 bases are a match to TRBD1. Germline CDR1 is MNHEY and CDR2 is SMNVEV (reference sequence). CDR3 length equals 17 residues. V lost 6 bases to trimming and J lost 3 bases; unmatched junction nucleotides: 13. DNA of the CDR3: TGTGCCAGCAGCCAAATCCCCCGGGACAGGGGGAACTACGAGCAGTACTTC. Its protein product is CASSQIPRDRGNYEQYF.

This chain uses TRBV3-1 with TRBJ1-1; TRBD1 matches at 11 bases. The junction had 1 base not matched to a gene; V was cut back by 1 base and J by 6 bases. The CDR3 has 14 amino acids. Germline CDR1 is LGHDT and CDR2 is YNNKEL (reference sequence). This chain's CDR3 is CASSQAGQGAEAFF. The CDR3 region has the DNA TGTGCCAGCAGCCAAGCGGGACAGGGGGCTGAAGCTTTCTTT.

The chain combines TRBV6-2 or TRBV6-3 with TRBJ1-1; TRBD1 agrees at 7 bases. The germline gives CDR1 MNHEY, CDR2 SVGEGT. This CDR3 is built from 15 residues. The V and J ends lost 5 bases and 1 base, in that order; junction bases with no gene match: 7. The CDR3 region is CASSARDSPNTEAFF. CDR3 DNA sequence: TGTGCCAGCAGTGCCCGGGACAGCCCGAACACTGAAGCTTTCTTT.

This rearrangement joins TRBV5-4 to TRBJ1-4; no clear D. CDR3 length: 15 amino acids. The germline V and J ends were trimmed by 4 bases and 8 bases, with 18 bases remaining between them. Germline-derived CDR1 and CDR2 are SGHNT and YYREEE (reference sequence). CDR3 coding DNA: TGTGCCAGCAGCAGTCGGGTGGAGGGCAGGGAAAAACTGTTTTTT. Amino acids: CASSSRVEGREKLFF.

The rearrangement uses TRBV7-3 and TRBJ2-1, with a possible D match to TRBD2 (7 bases). Trimming pared 5 bases from V and 8 bases from J, leaving 16 bases between. Germline CDR1 and CDR2: SGHTA and FQGTGA. CDR3 length: 14 amino acids. CDR3 sequence: CASSPRAGADEQFF. The CDR3 region has the DNA TGTGCCAGCAGCCCGCGGGCGGGGGCGGATGAGCAGTTCTTC.

This clonotype was detected many times. This chain uses TRBV20-1 with TRBJ1-2; D is undetermined. In germline, CDR1 is DFQATT, CDR2 SNEGSKA (reference sequence). This CDR3 comprises 10 residues. Trimming cost V 1 base and J 7 bases, with 4 bases left between them. This CDR3 reads CSARGSGYTF. The CDR3 DNA reads as TGCAGTGCTAGAGGGTCTGGCTACACCTTC.

The genes are TRBV6-5 and TRBJ2-6; D not certain. Germline V gives CDR1 MNHEY, CDR2 SVGAGI. The CDR3 consists of 16 residues. V lost 4 bases, J lost 3 bases, and 13 bases lay in between. CDR3 region: CASSLGRMDGANVLTF. DNA for the CDR3: TGTGCCAGCAGTTTGGGCAGGATGGATGGGGCCAACGTCCTGACTTTC.

This chain joins TRBV20-1 and TRBJ2-7; TRBD1 matches at 9 bases. V dropped 0 bases and J dropped 2; count of bases not matched to a gene: 5. CDR3 length: 15 residues. Germline assignment: CDR1 DFQATT and CDR2 SNEGSKA (reference sequence). Here the CDR3 DNA reads TGCAGTGCTAGAGATCCGGGACAGGGAACCTACGAGCAGTACTTC. Translated, it gives CSARDPGQGTYEQYF.

This clonotype was seen a few times. The V and J genes are TRBV9 and TRBJ1-3; D gene ambiguous. Trimming stripped 0 bases from V and 4 bases from J, with 14 bases between. The germline V gene encodes CDR1 SGDLS and CDR2 YYNGEE. CDR3 length equals 16 residues. The chain's CDR3 is CASSVALGTQGNTIYF. CDR3 bases: TGTGCCAGCAGCGTAGCTCTAGGAACACAAGGAAACACCATATATTTT.

As to this clonotype: The germline gene is not matched at one end of the junction; a read error may be the cause. This chain uses TRBV18 with TRBJ1-3; D may be TRBD1 (6 bases). The germline V gene has CDR1 KGHSH and CDR2 LQKENI. This CDR3 comprises 16 residues. As DNA, the CDR3 is TGTGTCAGCTCACCAGCCGGAGGGGGATCTGGAAACACCATATATTTT. This encodes CVSSPAGGGSGNTIYF.

This chain connects TRBV7-2 to TRBJ2-1; 7 positions agree with TRBD2. CDR1 and CDR2 (germline): SGHTA, FQGNSA. The V and J ends lost 5 bases and 6 bases, in that order; junction bases with no gene match: 10. This CDR3 has 15 residues. CDR3: CASSPDGGGSNEQFF. For the CDR3, the DNA is TGTGCCAGCAGCCCCGACGGGGGAGGGTCCAATGAGCAGTTCTTC.

This rearrangement joins TRBV25-1 to TRBJ1-6; tentative D call: TRBD1 (6 bases). The CDR3 sequence is 15 residues long. Germline loops: CDR1 MGHDK, CDR2 SYGVNS. Trimming cost V 4 bases and J 10 bases, with 17 bases left between them. This chain's CDR3 is CASSVLGQPHSPLHF. The CDR3 DNA is TGTGCCAGCAGTGTACTCGGACAGCCGCACTCACCCCTCCACTTT.

This clonotype was picked up many times. This chain links TRBV5-1 with TRBJ1-5, with no clear D. V was clipped by 4 bases and J by 7 bases, with 18 bases between them. This CDR3 has 15 residues. In germline, CDR1 is SGHRS, CDR2 YFSETQ. The CDR3 DNA is TGCGCCAGCAGCCCCTCGGCACGAGAAGGGCAGCCCCAGCATTTT. Translated, it gives CASSPSAREGQPQHF.

Ten or more counts support this clonotype. CDR3 nucleotide sequence: TGCAGTGCTTTTCACGACACCGCTGGCGGGGGTTACAATGAGCAGTTCTTC. This gives the protein CSAFHDTAGGGYNEQFF. The genes are TRBV20-1 and TRBJ2-1; 7 positions agree with TRBD2. The ends lost 5 bases at V and 4 bases at J; junction bases unmatched: 17. The CDR3 extends over 17 amino acids. Germline CDR1 reads DFQATT; CDR2 reads SNEGSKA (reference sequence).

The V and J genes are TRBV5-6 and TRBJ2-6; 7 bases are a match to TRBD1. Germline loops: CDR1 SGHDT, CDR2 YYEEEE. Trimming at V came to 6 bases and at J to 2 bases, leaving 5 bases not matched to a gene. CDR3 length equals 15 residues. CDR3 loop: CASIPTGAGANVLTF. CDR3 coding DNA: TGTGCCAGCATCCCAACAGGGGCTGGGGCCAACGTCCTGACTTTC.

This clonotype was observed many times. The chain employs TRBV12-3 or TRBV12-4 and TRBJ1-3, with a weak D call TRBD1 (6 bases). The CDR3 runs to 14 residues. Between the trimmed V and J ends, which lost 7 bases and 3 bases, there was a span of 13 bases. The CDR3 sequence: CASISGGLGNTIYF. In DNA, the CDR3 is TGTGCCAGCATCTCGGGGGGGCTTGGAAACACCATATATTTT.

This clonotype was detected only a few times. CDR3 coding DNA: TGTGCCGGACATTTTACCGGGGAGCTGTTTTTT. This translates into CAGHFTGELFF. The chain carries TRBV28 and TRBJ2-2, with D possibly being TRBD1 (5 bases). Trimming shortened V by 11 bases and J by 5 bases, and 9 bases separated the two germline ends. Germline loops: CDR1 MDHEN, CDR2 SYDVKM. This CDR3 has 11 residues.